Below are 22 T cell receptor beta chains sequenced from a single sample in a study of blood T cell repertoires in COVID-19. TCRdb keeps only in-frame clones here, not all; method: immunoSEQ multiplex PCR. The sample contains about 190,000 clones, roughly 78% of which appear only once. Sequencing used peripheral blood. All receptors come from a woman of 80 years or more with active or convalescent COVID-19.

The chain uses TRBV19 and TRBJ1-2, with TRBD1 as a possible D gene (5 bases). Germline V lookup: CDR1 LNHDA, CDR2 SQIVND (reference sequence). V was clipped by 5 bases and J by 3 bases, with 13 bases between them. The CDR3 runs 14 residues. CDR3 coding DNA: TGTGCCAGTAGTTTACCGGGAGGGGACTATGGCTACACCTTC. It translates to CASSLPGGDYGYTF.

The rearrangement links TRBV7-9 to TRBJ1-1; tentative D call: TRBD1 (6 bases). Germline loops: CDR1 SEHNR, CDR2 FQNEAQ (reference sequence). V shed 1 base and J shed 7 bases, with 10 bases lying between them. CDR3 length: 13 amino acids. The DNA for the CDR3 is TGTGCCAGCAGCTTAGGCGGGGGCGGTGAAGCTTTCTTT. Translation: CASSLGGGGEAFF.

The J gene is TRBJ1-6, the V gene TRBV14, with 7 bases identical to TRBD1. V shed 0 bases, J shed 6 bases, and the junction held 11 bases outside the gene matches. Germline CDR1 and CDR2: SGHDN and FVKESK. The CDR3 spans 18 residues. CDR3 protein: CASSQEITRQGLNSPLHF. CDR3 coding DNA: TGTGCCAGCAGCCAAGAAATCACCCGACAGGGTCTTAATTCACCCCTCCACTTT.

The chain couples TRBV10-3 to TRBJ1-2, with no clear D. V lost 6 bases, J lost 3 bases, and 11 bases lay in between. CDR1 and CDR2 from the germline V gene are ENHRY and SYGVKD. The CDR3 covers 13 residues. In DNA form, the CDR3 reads TGTGCCATCAGGGCCGCCCTGGACTATGGCTACACCTTC. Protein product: CAIRAALDYGYTF.

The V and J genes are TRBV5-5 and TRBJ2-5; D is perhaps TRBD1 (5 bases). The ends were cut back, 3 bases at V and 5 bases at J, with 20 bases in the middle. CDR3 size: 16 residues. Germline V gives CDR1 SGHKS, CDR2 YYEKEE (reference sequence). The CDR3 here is CASSSPNIQVRETQYF. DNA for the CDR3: TGTGCCAGCAGCTCCCCTAACATACAGGTGCGGGAGACCCAGTACTTC.

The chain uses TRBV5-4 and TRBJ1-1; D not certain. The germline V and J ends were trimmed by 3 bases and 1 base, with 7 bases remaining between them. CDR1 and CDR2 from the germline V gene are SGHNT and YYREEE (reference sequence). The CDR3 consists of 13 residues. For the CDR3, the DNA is TGTGCCAGCAGCTGGAGGGCGAACACTGAAGCTTTCTTT. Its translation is CASSWRANTEAFF.

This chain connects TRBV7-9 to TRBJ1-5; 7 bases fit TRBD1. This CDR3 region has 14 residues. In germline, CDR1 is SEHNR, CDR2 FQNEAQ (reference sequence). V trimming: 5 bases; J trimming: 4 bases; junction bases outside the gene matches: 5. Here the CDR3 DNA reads TGTGCCAGCAGCCTGACAGGGAAAAATCAGCCCCAGCATTTT. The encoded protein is CASSLTGKNQPQHF. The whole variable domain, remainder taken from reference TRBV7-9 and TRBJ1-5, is DTGVSQNPRHKITKRGQNVTFRCDPISEHNRLYWYRQTLGQGPEFLTYFQNEAQLEKSRLLSDRFSAERPKGSFSTLEIQRTEQGDSAMYLCASSLTGKNQPQHFGDGTRLSIL.

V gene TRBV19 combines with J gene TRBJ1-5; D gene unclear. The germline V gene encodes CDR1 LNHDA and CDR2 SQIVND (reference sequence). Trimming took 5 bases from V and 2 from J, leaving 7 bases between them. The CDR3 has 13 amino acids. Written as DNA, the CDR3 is TGTGCCAGTAGTTGGCAGGGCAATCAGCCCCAGCATTTT. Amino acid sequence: CASSWQGNQPQHF.

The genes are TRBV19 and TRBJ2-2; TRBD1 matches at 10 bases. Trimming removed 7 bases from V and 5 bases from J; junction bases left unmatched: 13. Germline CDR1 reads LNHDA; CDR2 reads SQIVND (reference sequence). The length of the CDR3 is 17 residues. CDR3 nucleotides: TGTGCCAGTATCCAGATGGGGGACAGGGGCGGGACCGGGGAGCTGTTTTTT. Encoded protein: CASIQMGDRGGTGELFF.

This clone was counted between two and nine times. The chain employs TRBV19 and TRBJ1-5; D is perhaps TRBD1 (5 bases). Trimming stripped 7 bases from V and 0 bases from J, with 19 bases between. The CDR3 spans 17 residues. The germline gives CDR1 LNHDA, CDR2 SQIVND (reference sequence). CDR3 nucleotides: TGTGCCAGTACCTCCTTGGGGGGTATGGATAGCAATCAGCCCCAGCATTTT. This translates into CASTSLGGMDSNQPQHF.

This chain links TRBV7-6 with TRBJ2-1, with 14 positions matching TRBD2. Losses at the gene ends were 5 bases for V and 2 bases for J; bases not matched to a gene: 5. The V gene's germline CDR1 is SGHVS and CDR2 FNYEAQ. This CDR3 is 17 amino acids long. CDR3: CASSGRTSGGTYNEQFF. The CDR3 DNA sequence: TGTGCCAGCAGCGGACGGACTAGCGGGGGGACCTACAATGAGCAGTTCTTC.

CDR3 sequence reads: CASSRGSMGRNEKLFF. CDR3 sequence (DNA): TGCGCCAGCAGCCGAGGGAGCATGGGTAGGAATGAAAAACTGTTTTTT. The chain has TRBV5-1 and TRBJ1-4; D remains unclear. Trimming shortened V by 4 bases and J by 5 bases, and 18 bases separated the two germline ends. CDR1 and CDR2 from the germline V gene are SGHRS and YFSETQ. This CDR3 is 16 amino acids long.

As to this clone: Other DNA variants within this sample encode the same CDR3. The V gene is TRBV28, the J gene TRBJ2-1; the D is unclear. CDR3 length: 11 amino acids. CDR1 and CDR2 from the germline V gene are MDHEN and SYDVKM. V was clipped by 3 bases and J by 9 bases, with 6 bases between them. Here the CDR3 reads CASSLRGEQFF. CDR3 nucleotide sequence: TGTGCCAGCAGTTTGCGCGGTGAGCAGTTCTTC.

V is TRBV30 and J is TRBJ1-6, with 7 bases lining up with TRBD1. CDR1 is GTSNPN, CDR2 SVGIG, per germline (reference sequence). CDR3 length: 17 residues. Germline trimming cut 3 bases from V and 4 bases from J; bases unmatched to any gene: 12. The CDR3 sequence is CAWSVRQGTIYNSPLHF. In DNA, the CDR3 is TGTGCCTGGAGCGTTCGACAGGGCACTATTTATAATTCACCCCTCCACTTT.

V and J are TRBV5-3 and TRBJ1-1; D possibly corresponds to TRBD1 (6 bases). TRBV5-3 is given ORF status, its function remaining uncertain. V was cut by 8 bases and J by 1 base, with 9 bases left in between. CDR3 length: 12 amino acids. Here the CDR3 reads CASDRWNTEAFF. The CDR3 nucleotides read TGTGCCAGTGACAGGTGGAACACTGAAGCTTTCTTT.

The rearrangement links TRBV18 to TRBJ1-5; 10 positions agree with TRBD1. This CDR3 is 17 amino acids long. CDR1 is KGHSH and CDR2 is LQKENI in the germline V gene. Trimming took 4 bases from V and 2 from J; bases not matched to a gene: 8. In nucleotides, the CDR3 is TGTGCCAGCTCACAGGACAGGGGGGAAGCGGGCAATCAGCCCCAGCATTTT. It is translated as CASSQDRGEAGNQPQHF.

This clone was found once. The CDR3 coding sequence is TGTGCCAGCAGCGCCAGGGAGGACTATGGCTACACCTTC. Its translation is CASSAREDYGYTF. This chain links TRBV6-5 with TRBJ1-2, with D tentatively TRBD1 (5 bases). Germline CDR1 reads MNHEY; CDR2 reads SVGAGI. V was clipped by 6 bases and J by 3 bases, with 11 bases between them. The CDR3 is made up of 13 amino acids.

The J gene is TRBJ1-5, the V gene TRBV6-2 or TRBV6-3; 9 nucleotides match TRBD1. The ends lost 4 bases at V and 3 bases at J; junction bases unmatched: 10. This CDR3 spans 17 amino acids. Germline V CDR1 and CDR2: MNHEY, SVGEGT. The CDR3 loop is CASSFNRDRANNQPQHF. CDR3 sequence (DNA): TGTGCCAGCAGTTTTAACCGGGACAGGGCGAACAATCAGCCCCAGCATTTT.

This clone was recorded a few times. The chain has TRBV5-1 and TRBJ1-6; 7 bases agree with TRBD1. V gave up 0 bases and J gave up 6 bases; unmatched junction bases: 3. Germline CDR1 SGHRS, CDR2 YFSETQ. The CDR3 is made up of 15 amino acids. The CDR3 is CASSLGQGRNSPLHF. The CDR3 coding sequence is TGCGCCAGCAGCTTGGGACAGGGACGTAATTCACCCCTCCACTTT.

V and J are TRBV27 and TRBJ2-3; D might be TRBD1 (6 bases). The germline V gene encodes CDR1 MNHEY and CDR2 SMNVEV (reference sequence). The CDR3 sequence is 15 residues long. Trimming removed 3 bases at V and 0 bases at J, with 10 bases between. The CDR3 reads CASSFFTGSTDTQYF. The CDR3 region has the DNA TGTGCCAGCAGTTTTTTCACAGGGAGCACAGATACGCAGTATTTT.

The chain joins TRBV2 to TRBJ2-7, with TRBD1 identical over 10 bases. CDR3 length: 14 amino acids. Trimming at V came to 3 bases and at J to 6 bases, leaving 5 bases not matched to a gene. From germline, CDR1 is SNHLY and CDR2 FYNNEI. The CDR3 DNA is TGTGCCAGCAGTGATTTGGGACAGGGGTTCGAGCAGTACTTC. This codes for CASSDLGQGFEQYF.

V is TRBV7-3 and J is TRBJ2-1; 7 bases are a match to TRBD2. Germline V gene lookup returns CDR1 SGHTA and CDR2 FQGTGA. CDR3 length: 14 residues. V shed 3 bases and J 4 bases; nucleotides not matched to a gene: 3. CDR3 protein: CASSLEAGYNEQFF. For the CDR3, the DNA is TGTGCCAGCAGCTTGGAAGCGGGGTACAATGAGCAGTTCTTC.